This paragraph reports one T cell receptor (beta chain). Its antigen is as yet unknown. The germline gives CDR1 KGHDR, CDR2 SFDVKD. This CDR3 is built from 16 residues. V lost 7 bases and J lost 0, with 15 bases in between. The sample is drawn from a study of CD8+CD57+ T cells in acquired aplastic anemia. Turning to the study itself: The sorted CD4+ and CD8+ cells yielded an average approximately 3.2 ug of DNA.

General study points: The study found no significant CD8+ Simpson's diversity difference between patients and controls. Common to patients and controls were around 30 CD8+ CDR3 sequences.

Sequenced patients had shown CD8+CD57+ cell expansion by flow cytometry. Profiling of TCR beta VDJ combinations and CDR3 sequences used genomic DNA as template. TCRdb recomputed calls from the reads with MiXCR, one row per CDR3 protein. The repertoire holds roughly 200,000 distinct CDR3 sequences, with approximately 65% as singletons. The TCR sequence derives from a human donor with aplastic anemia. This chain links TRBV24-1 with TRBJ2-1; possible D gene TRBD2, 6 bases. Sequencing used sorted CD4+, CD8+, or CD8+CD57+ T cells (not recorded which) from PBMCs. CDR3 DNA sequence: TGTGCCACCAGGGACAATAGCGGAGGCTCCTACAATGAGCAGTTCTTC. As protein: CATRDNSGGSYNEQFF.